One sample yielded the 31 T cell receptor beta chains listed below, sequenced in a study of blood T cells in healthy people across ages. The second PCR ran roughly 7 to 12 cycles with a sample-barcoded 5' primer and J-beta primers. Each CDR3 protein is one row after TCRdb ran MiXCR on the 5' RACE reads. The table includes around 800,000 distinct CDR3 sequences, 44% detected once. The specimen was blood. The receptor set was obtained from a man between 60 and 70 years old in good health.

The gene calls are TRBV5-1 and TRBJ2-3; a weak D match, TRBD1 (5 bases). V gave up 2 bases and J gave up 2 bases, with 15 bases separating them. This CDR3 contains 16 residues. Germline assignment: CDR1 SGHRS and CDR2 YFSETQ. CDR3 amino acids: CASSFVGQGPTDTQYF. Here the CDR3 DNA reads TGCGCCAGCAGCTTTGTAGGGCAGGGTCCCACAGATACGCAGTATTTT.

This clonotype was detected many times. The rearrangement uses TRBV10-3 and TRBJ2-5; 8 positions agree with TRBD2. After removal of 4 bases from V and 4 bases from J, the junction contained 8 bases not matched to a gene. This CDR3 has 15 residues. Germline V gene lookup returns CDR1 ENHRY and CDR2 SYGVKD. CDR3 region: CAISGSSGWGETQYF. CDR3 DNA: TGTGCCATCAGTGGATCTAGCGGGTGGGGAGAGACCCAGTACTTC.

This clonotype was seen just once. The chain carries TRBV7-2 and TRBJ2-3, with 11 bases identical to TRBD2. The CDR3 has 16 amino acids. Germline V lookup: CDR1 SGHTA, CDR2 FQGNSA. V lost 5 bases to trimming and J lost 8 bases; unmatched junction nucleotides: 12. CDR3 DNA sequence: TGTGCCAGCAGCCCCATAGCGGGGGGGCTAGGGGGTACGCAGTATTTT. Its protein product is CASSPIAGGLGGTQYF.

The chain links TRBV7-2 to TRBJ2-7, with 7 bases that match TRBD1. Germline V gene data show CDR1 as SGHTA and CDR2 as FQGNSA. Losses at the gene ends were 6 bases for V and 2 bases for J; bases not matched to a gene: 7. This CDR3 is built from 14 residues. CDR3 amino acids: CASRIGTATYEQYF. Written as DNA, the CDR3 is TGTGCCAGCAGGATTGGGACAGCCACCTACGAGCAGTACTTC.

The V call is TRBV4-3, the J call TRBJ1-5, with no clear D. V was clipped by 2 bases and J by 10 bases, with 12 bases between them. Germline loops: CDR1 LGHNA, CDR2 YSLEER. The CDR3 covers 13 residues. The CDR3 region is CASSQSVAEPQHF. The CDR3 DNA reads as TGCGCCAGCAGCCAATCAGTGGCTGAACCCCAGCATTTT.

The chain is built from TRBV2 and TRBJ2-1, with 7 nucleotides matching TRBD1. Trimming took 6 bases from V and 0 from J; bases not matched to a gene: 5. From germline, CDR1 is SNHLY and CDR2 FYNNEI. The CDR3 consists of 15 residues. CDR3 amino acids: CASRGTESSYNEQFF. CDR3 coding DNA: TGTGCCAGCAGGGGGACAGAGAGCTCCTACAATGAGCAGTTCTTC.

The chain combines TRBV6-1 with TRBJ2-7; weak D call: TRBD1 (5 bases). The germline V gene has CDR1 MNHNS and CDR2 SASEGT. Between the trimmed V and J ends, which lost 4 bases and 0 bases, there was a span of 13 bases. This CDR3 has 15 amino acids. The CDR3 DNA reads as TGTGCCAGCAGTGGAATTACAGGAGTCTCCTACGAGCAGTACTTC. Protein sequence: CASSGITGVSYEQYF.

This clonotype was recorded a few times. The V gene is TRBV27, the J gene TRBJ2-1; TRBD2 aligns across 9 bases. The V and J ends lost 7 bases and 8 bases, in that order; junction bases with no gene match: 12. This CDR3 region has 15 residues. Germline CDR1 reads MNHEY; CDR2 reads SMNVEV (reference sequence). CDR3 protein: CASNPLAGEGHEQFF. CDR3 nucleotides: TGTGCCAGCAATCCTTTAGCGGGGGAGGGCCATGAGCAGTTCTTC.

This clonotype was detected only a few times. J is TRBJ1-5 and V is TRBV12-3 or TRBV12-4, with D maybe TRBD1 (6 bases). V lost 5 bases, J lost 7 bases, and 9 bases lay in between. This CDR3 is built from 12 residues. The CDR3 nucleotides read TGTGCCAGCAGTCCAGGGGAACAGCCCCAGCATTTT. It yields the protein CASSPGEQPQHF.

Details on this clonotype: Compared with germline, one end of the junction differs, possibly owing to a read error. The V gene is TRBV7-2, the J gene TRBJ1-5, with D possibly matching TRBD1 (6 bases). The V gene's germline CDR1 is SGHTA and CDR2 FQGNSA. This CDR3 has 13 amino acids. This CDR3 is CVSSIQGDQPQHF. DNA for the CDR3: TGTGTCAGCAGTATACAGGGTGATCAGCCCCAGCATTTT.

Only a few counts were recorded for this clonotype. The gene calls are TRBV6-5 and TRBJ1-2; TRBD1 is a possible D gene (5 bases). Germline lookup yields CDR1 MNHEY and CDR2 SVGAGI. The CDR3 length is 13 residues. The germline V and J ends were trimmed by 8 bases and 3 bases, with 13 bases remaining between them. In DNA form, the CDR3 reads TGTGCCAGCTTTGGTTCGGGGCACTATGGCTACACCTTC. Translating gives CASFGSGHYGYTF.

The chain joins TRBV6-2 or TRBV6-3 to TRBJ2-7; tentatively, D is TRBD1 (5 bases). Looked up from germline, CDR1 is MNHEY and CDR2 is SVGEGT. Trimming pared 9 bases from V and 0 bases from J, leaving 9 bases between. There are 12 residues in the CDR3. CDR3 in amino acids: CARLQGSYEQYF. CDR3 bases: TGTGCCAGACTCCAGGGCTCCTACGAGCAGTACTTC.

In its sample, this clonotype was seen a few times. The chain is built from TRBV4-3 and TRBJ2-1; 10 bases are a match to TRBD2. With V trimmed by 2 bases and J by 7 bases, 8 bases remained unmatched. Per germline, CDR1 LGHNA and CDR2 YSLEER. There are 16 residues in the CDR3. The CDR3 DNA is TGCGCCAGCAGCCAAAATAGCGGGGGGACGGAGAATGAGCAGTTCTTC. Residues: CASSQNSGGTENEQFF.

The table lists this clonotype with many counts. The chain is built from TRBV4-3 and TRBJ1-4; a possible D gene is TRBD1 (5 bases). The V gene's germline CDR1 is LGHNA and CDR2 YSLEER. The CDR3 has 15 residues. V dropped 0 bases and J dropped 1 base, with 6 bases sitting between them. CDR3 amino acids: CASSQDRGTNEKLFF. CDR3 DNA: TGCGCCAGCAGCCAAGATAGGGGAACTAATGAAAAACTGTTTTTT.

This chain uses TRBV5-4 with TRBJ1-2, with a weak D call TRBD1 (6 bases). V was pared by 5 bases and J by 2 bases, with 10 bases between. Germline-derived CDR1 and CDR2 are SGHNT and YYREEE (reference sequence). The CDR3 has 13 amino acids. The CDR3 nucleotides read TGTGCCAGCAGGGGCCAGGGGAACTATGGCTACACCTTC. Translation gives CASRGQGNYGYTF.

V gene TRBV7-2 combines with J gene TRBJ2-1; tentatively, D is TRBD1 (5 bases). Germline CDR1 and CDR2: SGHTA and FQGNSA. Trimming left V 4 bases short and J 12 bases short, with 13 bases between. CDR3 length: 12 amino acids. CDR3 coding DNA: TGTGCCAGCAGCTCAGGGCCGGCGTGGCAGTTCTTC. Translating it yields CASSSGPAWQFF.

This clonotype turned up a few times. The chain couples TRBV4-3 to TRBJ2-3, with D unresolved. Germline V gene sequence: CDR1 LGHNA, CDR2 YSLEER. Trimming pared 0 bases from V and 2 bases from J, leaving 9 bases between. The CDR3 length is 15 residues. The CDR3 DNA follows: TGCGCCAGCAGCCAAGATACGGCTTACACAGATACGCAGTATTTT. This sequence encodes CASSQDTAYTDTQYF.

As to this clonotype: A much larger clonotype is one base distant, so this may be a read error. The gene calls are TRBV27 and TRBJ1-5, with TRBD1 identical over 9 bases. The germline V gene has CDR1 MNHEY and CDR2 SMNVEV (reference sequence). The length of the CDR3 is 16 residues. V trimming: 5 bases; J trimming: 3 bases; junction bases outside the gene matches: 8. Written as DNA, the CDR3 is TGTGCCAGCAGTCAGGCAGGGACAGGGTACAATCAGCCCCAGCATTTT. This sequence encodes CASSQAGTGYNQPQHF.

The V call is TRBV7-9, the J call TRBJ1-4; D not resolved. Between the trimmed V and J ends, which lost 1 base and 4 bases, there was a span of 10 bases. Germline V gives CDR1 SEHNR, CDR2 FQNEAQ (reference sequence). CDR3 size: 15 residues. Written as DNA, the CDR3 is TGTGCCAGCAGCTTAGGTGGGGTAATTAATGAAAAACTGTTTTTT. This gives the protein CASSLGGVINEKLFF. The entire variable domain, with the rest obtained from reference TRBV7-9 and TRBJ1-4, is as follows: DTGVSQNPRHKITKRGQNVTFRCDPISEHNRLYWYRQTLGQGPEFLTYFQNEAQLEKSRLLSDRFSAERPKGSFSTLEIQRTEQGDSAMYLCASSLGGVINEKLFFGSGTQLSVL.

This chain uses TRBV20-1 with TRBJ2-1, with D perhaps matching TRBD1 (5 bases). Deletions cut 3 bases from V and 0 bases from J, with 12 bases between. Germline CDR1 DFQATT, CDR2 SNEGSKA (reference sequence). The length of the CDR3 is 15 residues. CDR3 nucleotide sequence: TGCAGTGCTAGTGGGCAGGGTTACTCCTACAATGAGCAGTTCTTC. This sequence encodes CSASGQGYSYNEQFF.

This clonotype appeared many times. The chain couples TRBV7-2 to TRBJ2-7, with TRBD1 matching 8 bases. The CDR3 is made up of 13 amino acids. The ends lost 5 bases at V and 3 bases at J; junction bases unmatched: 3. Germline V gene lookup returns CDR1 SGHTA and CDR2 FQGNSA. The CDR3 bases are TGTGCCAGCAGCGGGACAGGTGTCTACGAGCAGTACTTC. Its protein is CASSGTGVYEQYF. The entire variable domain, with the rest obtained from reference TRBV7-2 and TRBJ2-7, is as follows: GAGVSQSPSNKVTEKGKDVELRCDPISGHTALYWYRQSLGQGLEFLIYFQGNSAPDKSGLPSDRFSAERTGGSVSTLTIQRTQQEDSAVYLCASSGTGVYEQYFGPGTRLTVT.

The chain recombines TRBV7-2 with TRBJ2-7, with D maybe TRBD1 (6 bases). The DNA end is more similar to TRBJ2-4, so the J call may be wrong. Germline V gives CDR1 SGHTA, CDR2 FQGNSA. The CDR3 length is 13 residues. CDR3 loop: CASSRDNLNIQYF. The CDR3 DNA is TGTGCCAGCAGCCGGGACAACCTCAACATTCAGTACTTC.

This clonotype was picked up one time. A read error may be the cause here, since a much bigger clone is one base away. The rearrangement uses TRBV5-1 and TRBJ2-7; perhaps TRBD2 as D (5 bases). CDR3 length equals 13 residues. CDR1 is SGHRS and CDR2 is YFSETQ in the germline V gene. Trimming pared 4 bases from V and 5 bases from J, leaving 13 bases between. The CDR3 here is CASSAGHDHEQYF. The CDR3 DNA follows: TGCGCCAGCAGCGCGGGTCATGACCACGAGCAGTACTTC.

In regard to this clonotype: A much larger clone sits a single nucleotide away, making a read error possible. The chain carries TRBV5-1 and TRBJ2-5; 9 nucleotides match TRBD1. Germline values: CDR1 SGHRS, CDR2 YFSETQ. The CDR3 spans 14 residues. In DNA, the CDR3 is TGCGCCAGCATCTTGGAGGGACAGGGAGAGACCCAGTACTTC. This encodes CASILEGQGETQYF. The whole variable domain, remainder taken from reference TRBV5-1 and TRBJ2-5, is KAGVTQTPRYLIKTRGQQVTLSCSPISGHRSVSWYQQTPGQGLQFLFEYFSETQRNKGNFPGRFSGRQFSNSRSEMNVSTLELGDSALYLCASILEGQGETQYFGPGTRLLVL.

The rearrangement uses TRBV6-1 and TRBJ2-1, with TRBD1 as a possible D gene (7 bases). CDR1 is MNHNS, CDR2 SASEGT, per germline. Deletions cut 3 bases from V and 2 bases from J, with 8 bases between. The CDR3 loop spans 14 amino acids. The CDR3 nucleotides read TGTGCCAGCAGTGACAGGGGGGCCTACAATGAGCAGTTCTTC. It codes for CASSDRGAYNEQFF.

This clonotype showed up just a few times. The chain uses TRBV2 and TRBJ2-7; unclear D gene. Trimming pared 7 bases from V and 0 bases from J, leaving 7 bases between. Germline values: CDR1 SNHLY, CDR2 FYNNEI. The CDR3 is made up of 12 amino acids. The CDR3 DNA sequence: TGTGCCAGCACCAGTGTCTCCTACGAGCAGTACTTC. Translating gives CASTSVSYEQYF.

J is TRBJ1-2 and V is TRBV6-1; possibly TRBD1 for D (6 bases). Deletions cut 8 bases from V and 0 bases from J, with 16 bases between. CDR3 length: 15 residues. Germline V gives CDR1 MNHNS, CDR2 SASEGT. The DNA for the CDR3 is TGTGCCAGCGCACGACAGGCGTTTACTAACTATGGCTACACCTTC. Its protein is CASARQAFTNYGYTF.

The rearrangement links TRBV20-1 to TRBJ1-2, with D unclear. From germline, CDR1 is DFQATT and CDR2 SNEGSKA (reference sequence). Trimming shortened V by 1 base and J by 1 base, and 16 bases separated the two germline ends. The CDR3 loop spans 16 amino acids. The CDR3 DNA reads TGCAGTGCTAGAGGTGGCAGCCGAGGGTTTAACTATGGCTACACCTTC. Protein sequence: CSARGGSRGFNYGYTF.

This clonotype came up once. This sequence joins TRBV7-2 and TRBJ2-7; no clear D. Germline V lookup: CDR1 SGHTA, CDR2 FQGNSA. V was pared by 7 bases and J by 7 bases, with 17 bases between. The CDR3 is 13 amino acids. For the CDR3, the DNA is TGTGCCAGCAAGGAGACTCAGTTCGATGAGCAGTACTTC. It specifies CASKETQFDEQYF.

V and J are TRBV5-1 and TRBJ1-6; no clear D. CDR3 length equals 15 residues. Trimming removed 1 base at V and 4 bases at J, with 9 bases between. The germline V gene encodes CDR1 SGHRS and CDR2 YFSETQ. CDR3: CASSLFGDYNSPLHF. The CDR3, as DNA: TGCGCCAGCAGCTTGTTTGGAGATTATAATTCACCCCTCCACTTT.

The chain joins TRBV7-8 to TRBJ1-2; 10 bases fit TRBD1. The CDR3 covers 16 residues. The J segment lost 3 bases and the V segment lost 8 bases, leaving 12 bases of the junction unmatched. Germline CDR1 is SGHVS and CDR2 is FQNEAQ. The CDR3 DNA sequence: TGTGCCAGCGGCGATATCATCGGGACAGGGGACTATGGCTACACCTTC. Protein: CASGDIIGTGDYGYTF. Together with reference TRBV7-8 and TRBJ1-2, the CDR3 gives the full variable domain: GAGVSQSPRYKVAKRGQDVALRCDPISGHVSLFWYQQALGQGPEFLTYFQNEAQLDKSGLPSDRFFAERPEGSVSTLKIQRTQQEDSAVYLCASGDIIGTGDYGYTFGSGTRLTVV.